Listed here are 30 T cell receptor beta chains from one sample, sequenced in a study of T cells after posttransplantation cyclophosphamide. TCRdb's copy holds only in-frame clones and misses some; the assay was immunoSEQ multiplex PCR. Among about 21,000 clones listed, around 86% were seen once. Controls had myeloablative marrow grafts with methotrexate and calcineurin inhibitor, sampled at 1 year. Here the sequenced sample was PBMCs, taken around 53 weeks after allogeneic stem cell transplant with calcineurin inhibitor and methotrexate. The receptors stem from a female patient between 30 and 40 years old who received an allogeneic stem cell transplant from an unrelated donor, was CMV-positive, and had acute and chronic GVHD. Some T cells may be transferred from the graft donor.

The V and J genes are TRBV30 and TRBJ2-7; TRBD2 matches at 9 bases. Germline V gene lookup returns CDR1 GTSNPN and CDR2 SVGIG (reference sequence). This CDR3 is built from 16 residues. The ends lost 1 base at V and 2 bases at J; junction bases unmatched: 9. The CDR3 bases are TGTGCCTGGAGTGGTGGCCCGGTAGCGGGGGCCTACGAGCAGTACTTC. Protein: CAWSGGPVAGAYEQYF.

V usage is TRBV30 and J usage is TRBJ2-1; TRBD1 aligns across 7 bases. Germline assignment: CDR1 GTSNPN and CDR2 SVGIG (reference sequence). The CDR3 totals 13 residues. The V gene end was trimmed by 4 bases and the J gene end by 5 bases; junction bases not matched to a gene: 5. The CDR3 sequence is CAWMGTANNEQFF. CDR3 in DNA: TGTGCCTGGATGGGGACAGCAAACAATGAGCAGTTCTTC.

The genes are TRBV7-9 and TRBJ1-1; a weak D match, TRBD1 (6 bases). The V gene lost 4 bases and the J gene lost 6 bases, with 18 bases spanning the gap. CDR3 length: 15 amino acids. Germline CDR1 and CDR2: SEHNR and FQNEAQ (reference sequence). The DNA of the CDR3 is TGTGCCAGCAGCTATTGGGCGCGAACAGGGTCTGAAGCTTTCTTT. Amino acids: CASSYWARTGSEAFF.

The gene calls are TRBV6-5 and TRBJ2-7, with 7 bases fitting TRBD2. Losses at the gene ends were 5 bases for V and 7 bases for J; bases not matched to a gene: 11. Germline lookup yields CDR1 MNHEY and CDR2 SVGAGI. This CDR3 is built from 14 residues. CDR3 protein: CASSPGGNSGEQYF. The CDR3 nucleotides read TGTGCCAGCAGTCCGGGGGGTAATTCGGGAGAGCAGTACTTC.

The chain has TRBV2 and TRBJ1-4, with 8 bases matching TRBD1. Germline V gene data show CDR1 as SNHLY and CDR2 as FYNNEI. CDR3 length: 13 amino acids. Unmatched junction bases numbered 3, after V lost 6 bases and J lost 6 bases. Here the CDR3 reads CASRQGADEKLFF. DNA for the CDR3: TGTGCCAGCAGGCAGGGGGCGGATGAAAAACTGTTTTTT.

This chain uses TRBV19 with TRBJ2-5, with TRBD1 identical over 9 bases. The germline CDR1 and CDR2 sequences are LNHDA and SQIVND (reference sequence). V lost 3 bases to trimming and J lost 5 bases; unmatched junction nucleotides: 7. The CDR3 runs to 15 residues. Here the CDR3 reads CASSILGQGRETQYF. The CDR3 nucleotides are TGTGCCAGTAGTATTTTGGGACAGGGTCGGGAGACCCAGTACTTC.

V gene TRBV6-5 combines with J gene TRBJ2-1; D is perhaps TRBD1 (5 bases). This CDR3 has 14 residues. Trimming shortened V by 8 bases and J by 1 base, and 12 bases separated the two germline ends. The germline CDR1 and CDR2 sequences are MNHEY and SVGAGI. Here the CDR3 DNA reads TGTGCCAGCGGACGACAGTATTCCTACAATGAGCAGTTCTTC. Its translation is CASGRQYSYNEQFF.

The rearrangement uses TRBV7-9 and TRBJ1-1; the D gene is possibly TRBD1 (5 bases). The CDR3 is made up of 15 amino acids. Trimming cost V 5 bases and J 3 bases, with 16 bases left between them. The germline V gene encodes CDR1 SEHNR and CDR2 FQNEAQ (reference sequence). The CDR3 DNA reads as TGTGCCAGCAGCCCAATAGGGGCGTTGGACACTGAAGCTTTCTTT. This codes for CASSPIGALDTEAFF.

The chain carries TRBV6-6 and TRBJ1-2, with D perhaps TRBD1 (6 bases). The V end lost 7 bases, the J end lost 9 bases, and 24 bases lay between the germline ends. The germline CDR1 and CDR2 sequences are MNHNY and SVGAGI (reference sequence). The length of the CDR3 is 15 residues. CDR3 amino acids: CASTKGRGGVISYTF. CDR3 bases: TGTGCCAGCACCAAAGGAAGGGGGGGGGTTATAAGCTACACCTTC.

In its sample, this clone was seen a few times. This rearrangement joins TRBV28 to TRBJ2-7; a weak D match, TRBD1 (6 bases). The germline CDR1 and CDR2 sequences are MDHEN and SYDVKM. The CDR3 spans 15 residues. Trimming removed 6 bases from V and 2 bases from J, with 17 bases in between. The CDR3 here is CASRRAGTKTYEQYF. In nucleotides, the CDR3 is TGTGCCAGCAGGCGGGCCGGGACAAAAACCTACGAGCAGTACTTC.

This chain connects TRBV7-6 to TRBJ1-4; D might be TRBD1 (6 bases). Germline V lookup: CDR1 SGHVS, CDR2 FNYEAQ. The germline V and J ends were trimmed by 5 bases and 6 bases, with 16 bases remaining between them. The CDR3 has 15 residues. The CDR3 bases are TGTGCCAGCAGCCCCAGCGGGGGGCTATATGAAAAACTGTTTTTT. Its protein is CASSPSGGLYEKLFF.

This clone appeared once. This chain uses TRBV7-2 with TRBJ2-1, with 10 bases that match TRBD2. The CDR3 is 15 amino acids. Trimming at V came to 5 bases and at J to 8 bases, leaving 9 bases not matched to a gene. The germline V gene encodes CDR1 SGHTA and CDR2 FQGNSA. The CDR3 DNA follows: TGTGCCAGCAGCCGGCACAGCGGGGGGGCCTATGAGCAGTTCTTC. It is translated as CASSRHSGGAYEQFF.

This rearrangement joins TRBV7-2 to TRBJ1-3; TRBD1 might be the D (6 bases). This CDR3 region has 15 residues. Germline V gives CDR1 SGHTA, CDR2 FQGNSA. Deletions cut 6 bases from V and 0 bases from J, with 12 bases between. The chain's CDR3 is CASSLQGISGNTIYF. The DNA for the CDR3 is TGTGCCAGCAGTCTACAGGGTATCTCTGGAAACACCATATATTTT.

The chain uses TRBV29-1 and TRBJ2-2; a weak D match, TRBD2 (6 bases). V lost 8 bases to trimming and J lost 3 bases, with 10 bases between them. The CDR3 is 12 amino acids. Germline CDR1 is SQVTM and CDR2 is ANQGSEA. CDR3 coding DNA: TGCAGCTTCCGGAGGGACACCGGGGAGCTGTTTTTT. Amino acids: CSFRRDTGELFF.

This chain connects TRBV19 to TRBJ1-1; the match to TRBD1 covers 9 bases. CDR1 and CDR2 (germline): LNHDA, SQIVND (reference sequence). The CDR3 loop spans 14 amino acids. The J segment lost 5 bases and the V segment lost 7 bases, leaving 8 bases of the junction unmatched. The CDR3 sequence: CASKTGQGLTEAFF. The CDR3 bases are TGTGCCAGTAAAACGGGACAGGGTTTGACTGAAGCTTTCTTT.

The chain recombines TRBV5-8 with TRBJ2-1, with D possibly matching TRBD1 (5 bases). The length of the CDR3 is 14 residues. The ends were cut back, 0 bases at V and 2 bases at J, with 6 bases in the middle. Germline V gene sequence: CDR1 SGHTS, CDR2 YDEGEE. Here the CDR3 DNA reads TGTGCCAGCAGCTTGGAGGGGACCTACAATGAGCAGTTCTTC. It encodes CASSLEGTYNEQFF.

About this clone: The sample has other DNA sequences that encode this CDR3 too. The gene calls are TRBV6-5 and TRBJ1-4, with D unresolved. V dropped 2 bases and J dropped 0 bases, with 7 bases sitting between them. Germline V lookup: CDR1 MNHEY, CDR2 SVGAGI. CDR3 size: 15 residues. The CDR3 spells CASSYSRATNEKLFF. CDR3 nucleotides: TGTGCCAGCAGTTACAGCCGGGCAACTAATGAAAAACTGTTTTTT.

V usage is TRBV6-1 and J usage is TRBJ1-6, with D tentatively TRBD1 (5 bases). CDR3 size: 14 residues. Looked up from germline, CDR1 is MNHNS and CDR2 is SASEGT. V lost 3 bases, J lost 9 bases, and 12 bases lay in between. CDR3 region: CASSEQGGGSPLHF. The CDR3 coding sequence is TGTGCCAGCAGTGAGCAGGGAGGAGGTTCACCCCTCCACTTT.

This chain connects TRBV6-5 to TRBJ2-3, with TRBD2 identical over 8 bases. V shed 6 bases, J shed 2 bases, and the junction held 7 bases outside the gene matches. The length of the CDR3 is 15 residues. Germline V gene lookup returns CDR1 MNHEY and CDR2 SVGAGI. The CDR3 DNA is TGTGCCAGCAGCCCTACTAGCGGATTCACAGATACGCAGTATTTT. This translates into CASSPTSGFTDTQYF.

V usage is TRBV7-9 and J usage is TRBJ2-7; D is undetermined. V was shortened by 1 base and J by 4 bases, with 8 bases between the two germline ends. Germline CDR1 reads SEHNR; CDR2 reads FQNEAQ (reference sequence). The CDR3 runs 13 residues. This CDR3 is CASSLEFLYEQYF. Here the CDR3 DNA reads TGTGCCAGCAGCTTAGAGTTCCTATACGAGCAGTACTTC.

V and J are TRBV12-5 and TRBJ1-6; TRBD1 might be the D (5 bases). Trimming took off 8 bases at V and 13 bases at J, with 21 bases between the two ends. From germline, CDR1 is LGHNT and CDR2 FRNRAP. The CDR3 spans 14 residues. The CDR3 DNA sequence: TGTGCTAGTAAGACGGGGGGTGACATTCACCCCCTCCACTTT. Encoded protein: CASKTGGDIHPLHF.

This rearrangement joins TRBV18 to TRBJ1-1, with a weak D call TRBD1 (5 bases). V was clipped by 3 bases and J by 4 bases, with 15 bases between them. Germline V gene sequence: CDR1 KGHSH, CDR2 LQKENI. This CDR3 spans 15 amino acids. The CDR3 sequence is CASSPFRDSATEAFF. CDR3 in DNA: TGTGCCAGCTCACCTTTTCGGGACTCAGCCACTGAAGCTTTCTTT.

The gene calls are TRBV30 and TRBJ2-1; the D gene is possibly TRBD1 (5 bases). Trimming removed 2 bases from V and 7 bases from J, with 27 bases in between. The CDR3 totals 18 residues. CDR1 and CDR2 (germline): GTSNPN, SVGIG (reference sequence). The CDR3 here is CAWSFGFGLTVAGNEQFF. The CDR3 nucleotides are TGTGCCTGGAGTTTCGGTTTTGGGTTAACGGTAGCAGGGAATGAGCAGTTCTTC.

As regards this clone: The sample has other DNA sequences that encode this CDR3 too. The V gene is TRBV4-3, the J gene TRBJ2-7; D ambiguous. Trimming took off 6 bases at V and 2 bases at J, with 14 bases between the two ends. This CDR3 comprises 14 residues. Germline CDR1 LGHNA, CDR2 YSLEER. CDR3 bases: TGCGCCAGCAGTCGTACGGTTCAAACCTACGAGCAGTACTTC. As protein: CASSRTVQTYEQYF.

In DNA form, the CDR3 reads TGTGCCAGCAGTCCGACTAGCGGGATCGACGAGCAGTACTTC. Translation: CASSPTSGIDEQYF. The rearrangement links TRBV6-5 to TRBJ2-7, with TRBD2 identical over 11 bases. The ends lost 5 bases at V and 5 bases at J; junction bases unmatched: 5. CDR1 is MNHEY and CDR2 is SVGAGI in the germline V gene. This CDR3 has 14 residues.

The chain carries TRBV5-1 and TRBJ2-3; D is uncertain. V lost 5 bases and J 12 bases, leaving 10 bases between the germline ends. The germline V gene encodes CDR1 SGHRS and CDR2 YFSETQ. CDR3 length equals 10 residues. The CDR3 sequence: CASSTQAQYF. CDR3 bases: TGCGCCAGCAGTACCCAGGCCCAGTATTTT. Combining the CDR3 with reference TRBV5-1 and TRBJ2-3 gives the whole variable domain KAGVTQTPRYLIKTRGQQVTLSCSPISGHRSVSWYQQTPGQGLQFLFEYFSETQRNKGNFPGRFSGRQFSNSRSEMNVSTLELGDSALYLCASSTQAQYFGPGTRLTVL.

The genes are TRBV5-8 and TRBJ2-5; 9 positions agree with TRBD2. The J segment lost 13 bases and the V segment lost 2 bases, leaving 6 bases of the junction unmatched. This CDR3 is built from 12 residues. CDR1 is SGHTS and CDR2 is YDEGEE in the germline V gene. CDR3 residues: CASSLASGNRYF. In DNA form, the CDR3 reads TGTGCCAGCAGCTTAGCTAGCGGGAATAGGTACTTC.

The CDR3 coding sequence is TGTGCCAGCAGTATCGTTGGAGGGACTAGCGGGAAGGCGCAGTATTTT. As protein: CASSIVGGTSGKAQYF. The V call is TRBV28, the J call TRBJ2-3, with TRBD2 identical over 13 bases. CDR1 is MDHEN, CDR2 SYDVKM, per germline. The CDR3 runs to 16 residues. The V and J ends lost 5 bases and 10 bases, in that order; junction bases with no gene match: 12.

The chain has TRBV7-8 and TRBJ1-4; 12 positions agree with TRBD1. The CDR3 has 16 residues. The ends lost 2 bases at V and 8 bases at J; junction bases unmatched: 6. Germline CDR1 SGHVS, CDR2 FQNEAQ. CDR3 sequence: CASSLRGQGAGEKLFF. The CDR3 DNA reads TGTGCCAGCAGCTTACGGGGACAGGGGGCTGGAGAAAAACTGTTTTTT.

The DNA of the CDR3 is TGTGCCAGCAGCTTAACCCCAGGGGGAGTAAATTCACCCCTCCACTTT. Encoded protein: CASSLTPGGVNSPLHF. The chain is built from TRBV7-3 and TRBJ1-6; TRBD1 matches at 7 bases. After removal of 0 bases from V and 7 bases from J, the junction contained 6 bases not matched to a gene. The CDR3 contains 16 residues. Germline loops: CDR1 SGHTA, CDR2 FQGTGA. Filled out from reference TRBV7-3 and TRBJ1-6, the complete variable domain reads GAGVSQTPSNKVTEKGKYVELRCDPISGHTALYWYRQSLGQGPEFLIYFQGTGAADDSGLPNDRFFAVRPEGSVSTLKIQRTERGDSAVYLCASSLTPGGVNSPLHFGNGTRLTVT.